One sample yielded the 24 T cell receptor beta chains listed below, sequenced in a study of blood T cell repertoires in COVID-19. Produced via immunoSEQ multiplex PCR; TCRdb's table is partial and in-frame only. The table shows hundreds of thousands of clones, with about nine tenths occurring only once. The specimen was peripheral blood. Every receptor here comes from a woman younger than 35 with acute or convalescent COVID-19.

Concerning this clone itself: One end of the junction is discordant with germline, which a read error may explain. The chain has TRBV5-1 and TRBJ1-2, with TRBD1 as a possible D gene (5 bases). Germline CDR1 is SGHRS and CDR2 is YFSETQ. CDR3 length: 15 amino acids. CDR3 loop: CARSLRGGTWDGYTF. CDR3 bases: TGCGCCCGCAGCTTGCGGGGGGGAACTTGGGATGGCTACACCTTC.

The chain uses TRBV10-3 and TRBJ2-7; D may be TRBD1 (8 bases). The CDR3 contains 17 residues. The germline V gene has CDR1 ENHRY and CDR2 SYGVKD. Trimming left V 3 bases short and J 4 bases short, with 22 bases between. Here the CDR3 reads CAISDPPTGGDPYEQYF. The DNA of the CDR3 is TGTGCCATCAGTGACCCACCTACAGGGGGGGACCCTTACGAGCAGTACTTC.

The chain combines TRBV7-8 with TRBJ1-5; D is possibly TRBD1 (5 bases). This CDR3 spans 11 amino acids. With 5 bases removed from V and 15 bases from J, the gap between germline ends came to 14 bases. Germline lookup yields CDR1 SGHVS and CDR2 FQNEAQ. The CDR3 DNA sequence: TGTGCCAGCAGCGGGGGGGGTGCTGCGCATTTT. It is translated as CASSGGGAAHF.

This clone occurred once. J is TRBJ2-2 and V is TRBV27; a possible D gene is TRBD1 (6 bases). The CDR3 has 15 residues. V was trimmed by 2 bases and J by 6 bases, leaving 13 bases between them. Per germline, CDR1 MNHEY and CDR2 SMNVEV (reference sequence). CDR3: CASSLRSKGAGELFF. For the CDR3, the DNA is TGTGCCAGCAGTTTACGATCGAAGGGGGCCGGGGAGCTGTTTTTT.

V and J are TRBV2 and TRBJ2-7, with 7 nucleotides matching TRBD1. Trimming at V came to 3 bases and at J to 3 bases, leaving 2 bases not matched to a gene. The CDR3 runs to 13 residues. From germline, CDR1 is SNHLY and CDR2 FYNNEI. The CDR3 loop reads CASSDPGGYEQYF. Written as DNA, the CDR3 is TGTGCCAGCAGTGATCCAGGGGGCTACGAGCAGTACTTC.

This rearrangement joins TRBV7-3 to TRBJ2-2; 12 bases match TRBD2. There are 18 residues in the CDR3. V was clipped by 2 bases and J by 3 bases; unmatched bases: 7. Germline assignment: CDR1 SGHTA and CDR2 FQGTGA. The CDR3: CASSLQPSGGVYTGELFF. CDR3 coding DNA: TGTGCCAGCAGCTTACAACCTAGCGGGGGGGTTTACACCGGGGAGCTGTTTTTT.

This CDR3 reads CASSVSPGGAYEQYF. The CDR3 nucleotides read TGTGCCAGCAGCGTATCCCCTGGAGGAGCCTACGAGCAGTACTTC. V is TRBV9 and J is TRBJ2-7; possibly TRBD2 for D (5 bases). Germline assignment: CDR1 SGDLS and CDR2 YYNGEE. Trimming took off 1 base at V and 2 bases at J, with 13 bases between the two ends. The CDR3 is 15 residues long.

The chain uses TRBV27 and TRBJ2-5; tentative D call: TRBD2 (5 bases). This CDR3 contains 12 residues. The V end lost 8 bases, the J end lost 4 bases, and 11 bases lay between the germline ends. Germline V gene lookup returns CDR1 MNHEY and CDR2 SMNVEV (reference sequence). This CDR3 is CASGGFGETQYF. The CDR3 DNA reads TGTGCCAGCGGCGGGTTTGGAGAGACCCAGTACTTC.

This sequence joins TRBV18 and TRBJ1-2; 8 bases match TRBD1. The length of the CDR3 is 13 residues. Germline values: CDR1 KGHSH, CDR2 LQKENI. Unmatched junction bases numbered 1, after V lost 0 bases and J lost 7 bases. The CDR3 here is CASSPPDRGGYTF. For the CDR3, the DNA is TGTGCCAGCTCACCACCAGACAGGGGTGGCTACACCTTC.

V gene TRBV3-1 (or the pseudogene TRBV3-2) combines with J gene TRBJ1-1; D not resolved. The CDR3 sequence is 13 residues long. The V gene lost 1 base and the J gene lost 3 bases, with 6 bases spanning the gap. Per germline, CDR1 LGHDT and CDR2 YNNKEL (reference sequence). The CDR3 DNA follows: TGTGCCAGCAGCCAAGTAACTGACACTGAAGCTTTCTTT. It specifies CASSQVTDTEAFF.

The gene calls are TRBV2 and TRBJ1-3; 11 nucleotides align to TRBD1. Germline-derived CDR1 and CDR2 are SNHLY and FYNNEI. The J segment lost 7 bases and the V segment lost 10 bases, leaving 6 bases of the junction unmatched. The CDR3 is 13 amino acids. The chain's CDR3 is CANIRDRGNTIYF. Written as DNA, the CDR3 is TGTGCCAACATACGGGACAGGGGGAACACCATATATTTT.

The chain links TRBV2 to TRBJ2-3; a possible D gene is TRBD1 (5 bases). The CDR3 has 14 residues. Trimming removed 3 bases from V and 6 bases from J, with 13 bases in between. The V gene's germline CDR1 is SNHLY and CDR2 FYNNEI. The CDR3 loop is CASSDKLAGDTQYF. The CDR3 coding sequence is TGTGCCAGCAGTGATAAACTCGCAGGGGATACGCAGTATTTT.

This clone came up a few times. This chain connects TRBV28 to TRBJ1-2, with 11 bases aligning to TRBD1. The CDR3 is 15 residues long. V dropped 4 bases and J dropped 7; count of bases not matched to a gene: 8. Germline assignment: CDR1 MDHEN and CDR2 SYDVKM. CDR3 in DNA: TGTGCCAGCAGTTCGCCCGGGACAGGGGGGTTTGGCTACACCTTC. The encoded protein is CASSSPGTGGFGYTF.

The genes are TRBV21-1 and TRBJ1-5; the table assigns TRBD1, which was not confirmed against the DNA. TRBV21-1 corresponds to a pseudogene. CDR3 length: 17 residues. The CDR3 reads CASSTFRGYRPNQPQHF. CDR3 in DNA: TGTGCCAGCAGCACCTTTCGAGGTTACAGGCCGAATCAGCCCCAGCATTTT.

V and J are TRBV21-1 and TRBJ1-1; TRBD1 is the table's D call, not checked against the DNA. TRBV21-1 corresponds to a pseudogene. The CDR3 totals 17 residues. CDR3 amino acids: CASSKDTVTFPNTEAFF. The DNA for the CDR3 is TGTGCCAGCAGCAAAGATACCGTGACATTTCCGAACACTGAAGCTTTCTTT.

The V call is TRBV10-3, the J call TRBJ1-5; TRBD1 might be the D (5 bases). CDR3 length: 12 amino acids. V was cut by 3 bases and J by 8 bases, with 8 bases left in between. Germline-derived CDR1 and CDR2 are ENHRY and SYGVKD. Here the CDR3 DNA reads TGTGCCATCAGTGATGGGGGGAAGCCCCAGCATTTT. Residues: CAISDGGKPQHF.

The DNA of the CDR3 is TGTCCTCGGGGTGGTAGATGGGGTCAGCCCCAGCATTTT. Amino acid sequence: CPRGGRWGQPQHF. The gene calls are TRBV25-1 and TRBJ1-5; the D is unclear. Germline CDR1 and CDR2: MGHDK and SYGVNS. This CDR3 has 13 residues.

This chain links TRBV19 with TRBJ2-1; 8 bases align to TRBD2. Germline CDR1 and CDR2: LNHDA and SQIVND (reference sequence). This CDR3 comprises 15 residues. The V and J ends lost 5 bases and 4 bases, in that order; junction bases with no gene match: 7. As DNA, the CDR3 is TGTGCCAGTAGTCCGGCTAGCGGGTCTTACAATGAGCAGTTCTTC. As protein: CASSPASGSYNEQFF.

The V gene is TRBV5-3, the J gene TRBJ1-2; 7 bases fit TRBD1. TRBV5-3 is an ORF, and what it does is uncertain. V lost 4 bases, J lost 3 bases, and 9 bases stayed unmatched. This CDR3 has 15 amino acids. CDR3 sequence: CARSPSWTGDYGYTF. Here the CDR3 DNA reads TGTGCCAGAAGCCCCTCTTGGACAGGAGACTATGGCTACACCTTC.

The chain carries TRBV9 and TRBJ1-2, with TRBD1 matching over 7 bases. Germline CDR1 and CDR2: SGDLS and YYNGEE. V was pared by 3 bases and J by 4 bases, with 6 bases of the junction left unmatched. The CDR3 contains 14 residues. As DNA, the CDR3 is TGTGCCAGCAGCGATGAACAGGGGCCCTATGGCTACACCTTC. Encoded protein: CASSDEQGPYGYTF.

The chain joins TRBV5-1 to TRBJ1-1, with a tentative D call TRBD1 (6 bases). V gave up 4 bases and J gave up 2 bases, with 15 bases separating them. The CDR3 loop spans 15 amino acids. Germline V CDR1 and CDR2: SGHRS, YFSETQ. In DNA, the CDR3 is TGCGCCAGCAGCCTATCCCGGGACATAAACACTGAAGCTTTCTTT. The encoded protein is CASSLSRDINTEAFF.

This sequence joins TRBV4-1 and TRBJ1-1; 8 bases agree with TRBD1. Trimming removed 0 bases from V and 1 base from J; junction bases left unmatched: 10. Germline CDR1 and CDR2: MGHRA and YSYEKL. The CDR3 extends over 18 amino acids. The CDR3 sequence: CASSQDPGGSYGNTEAFF. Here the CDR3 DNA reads TGCGCCAGCAGCCAAGATCCAGGGGGCAGTTATGGGAACACTGAAGCTTTCTTT.

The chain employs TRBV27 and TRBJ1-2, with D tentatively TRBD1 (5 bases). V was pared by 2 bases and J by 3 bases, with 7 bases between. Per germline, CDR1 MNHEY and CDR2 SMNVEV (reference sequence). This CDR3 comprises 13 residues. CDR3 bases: TGTGCCAGCAGTTTACGGGGGGACTATGGCTACACCTTC. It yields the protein CASSLRGDYGYTF.

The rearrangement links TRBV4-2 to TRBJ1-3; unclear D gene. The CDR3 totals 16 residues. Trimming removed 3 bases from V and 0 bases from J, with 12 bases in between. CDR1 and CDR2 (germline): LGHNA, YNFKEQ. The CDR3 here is CASSHLSDYSGNTIYF. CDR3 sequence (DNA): TGTGCCAGCAGCCACCTATCTGATTACTCTGGAAACACCATATATTTT.